Included here is one T cell receptor beta chain sequence, with context. This entry belongs to a study of blood T cell repertoires in COVID-19. The data were produced by immunoSEQ multiplex PCR, yet TCRdb's version contains in-frame clones alone and is incomplete. This table holds around 100,000 clones, over 65% found once. CDR1 and CDR2 (germline): SGHRS, YFSETQ. CDR3 length equals 15 residues. V gave up 3 bases and J gave up 3 bases, with 16 bases separating them. This chain joins TRBV5-1 and TRBJ2-7; no clear D gene. The sample comprised peripheral blood. The source is a man in his 60s with acute or convalescent COVID-19. The chain's CDR3 is CASSSTVSPYYEQYF. CDR3 DNA sequence: TGCGCCAGCAGCTCCACGGTCTCCCCTTACTACGAGCAGTACTTC. Full variable domain (rest looked up from reference TRBV5-1 and TRBJ2-7): KAGVTQTPRYLIKTRGQQVTLSCSPISGHRSVSWYQQTPGQGLQFLFEYFSETQRNKGNFPGRFSGRQFSNSRSEMNVSTLELGDSALYLCASSSTVSPYYEQYFGPGTRLTVT.